Listed here are 22 T cell receptor beta chains from one sample, sequenced in a study of quantifying T cell responses using KT2 cells. The overall study: cDNA was made from DNase-treated RNA using alpha and beta constant primers.

A single-stranded UMI oligo with SP2 sequence was ligated to cDNA 3' ends. An equimolar mix of RC1.1 and RC1.2 primed the beta chain across TRBC1 and TRBC2. TCRdb recomputed calls from the UMI-ligation and nested PCR reads with MiXCR, one row per CDR3 protein. The sample comprises roughly 51,000 distinct CDR3 sequences, over 9% of which are singletons, and about 9.7% rests with the top ten. Sequencing input: PBMCs spiked with cells of the T cell clone KT2. The origin of the receptors is a human donor.

The V gene is TRBV6-2 or TRBV6-3, the J gene TRBJ2-3; no clear D gene. CDR3 length equals 16 residues. Per the germline V gene, CDR1 is MNHEY and CDR2 is SVGEGT. Trimming removed 2 bases at V and 0 bases at J, with 12 bases between. Here the CDR3 DNA reads TGTGCCAGCAGTTACGAGCTGGGATCTAGCACAGATACGCAGTATTTT. Translated: CASSYELGSSTDTQYF.

This clonotype was recorded at least ten times. The chain joins TRBV25-1 to TRBJ2-7; D uncertain. Trimming removed 2 bases from V and 2 bases from J, with 7 bases in between. The CDR3 runs to 13 residues. Germline lookup yields CDR1 MGHDK and CDR2 SYGVNS. The CDR3 spells CASSEGRTYEQYF. The CDR3, as DNA: TGTGCCAGCAGTGAAGGACGGACCTACGAGCAGTACTTC.

The V gene is TRBV14, the J gene TRBJ2-3; no clear D gene. The CDR3 loop spans 17 amino acids. V was shortened by 0 bases and J by 1 base, with 14 bases between the two germline ends. The germline CDR1 and CDR2 sequences are SGHDN and FVKESK. The CDR3 bases are TGTGCCAGCAGCCAAGATCTTGGGGTCCGCGGCACAGATACGCAGTATTTT. Translation: CASSQDLGVRGTDTQYF.

The sample holds many counts of this clonotype. V gene TRBV12-3 or TRBV12-4 combines with J gene TRBJ1-1; unclear D gene. The ends were cut back, 8 bases at V and 4 bases at J, with 11 bases in the middle. The CDR3 length is 12 residues. The CDR3 bases are TGTGCCAGCGGGGAAAAGGGCACTGAAGCTTTCTTT. It translates to CASGEKGTEAFF.

This clonotype was detected ten times or more. The V call is TRBV25-1, the J call TRBJ2-7, with TRBD2 as a possible D gene (5 bases). V dropped 3 bases and J dropped 5 bases, with 14 bases sitting between them. The CDR3 extends over 14 amino acids. Germline V gives CDR1 MGHDK, CDR2 SYGVNS. The chain's CDR3 is CASSDSGGLHEQYF. The CDR3 DNA follows: TGTGCCAGCAGTGATTCTGGAGGATTGCACGAGCAGTACTTC.

This clonotype was recorded at least ten times. The chain couples TRBV6-1 to TRBJ1-5; TRBD1 is a possible D gene (5 bases). Germline CDR1 and CDR2: MNHNS and SASEGT. The CDR3 length is 15 residues. Trimming cost V 7 bases and J 4 bases, with 17 bases left between them. DNA for the CDR3: TGTGCCAGCAATGTGGAGCAGGGAGGGAATCAGCCCCAGCATTTT. Its protein is CASNVEQGGNQPQHF.

This clonotype was picked up many times. This chain joins TRBV20-1 and TRBJ1-2; D is ambiguous. Trimming stripped 2 bases from V and 4 bases from J, with 14 bases between. CDR1 and CDR2 (germline): DFQATT, SNEGSKA (reference sequence). This CDR3 contains 14 residues. CDR3 nucleotides: TGCAGTGCTAGACCTCCAGGCGAACCCTATGGCTACACCTTC. It is translated as CSARPPGEPYGYTF.

This clonotype was recorded a few times. This chain joins TRBV6-5 and TRBJ1-4, with D uncertain. Looked up from germline, CDR1 is MNHEY and CDR2 is SVGAGI. CDR3 length: 14 amino acids. Trimming took off 2 bases at V and 8 bases at J, with 12 bases between the two ends. The CDR3, as DNA: TGTGCCAGCAGTTACGTCGGTGGTAGCGAAAAACTGTTTTTT. This sequence encodes CASSYVGGSEKLFF.

The chain couples TRBV29-1 to TRBJ2-1; D uncertain. The CDR3 has 11 amino acids. Trimming shortened V by 0 bases and J by 10 bases, and 7 bases separated the two germline ends. Germline loops: CDR1 SQVTM, CDR2 ANQGSEA. The CDR3 sequence: CSVEDPYEQFF. The CDR3 DNA sequence: TGCAGCGTTGAAGATCCGTACGAGCAGTTCTTC.

This clonotype has just a few counts. The chain is built from TRBV27 and TRBJ2-7, with 8 positions matching TRBD1. The germline V gene has CDR1 MNHEY and CDR2 SMNVEV (reference sequence). With V trimmed by 4 bases and J by 5 bases, 13 bases remained unmatched. The length of the CDR3 is 16 residues. CDR3 sequence: CASSSPFRDRFNEQYF. The CDR3 DNA reads as TGTGCCAGCAGTTCCCCATTCCGGGACAGGTTCAACGAGCAGTACTTC.

This clonotype was counted many times. The chain links TRBV6-1 to TRBJ1-2; D may be TRBD1 (6 bases). The V end lost 1 base, the J end lost 3 bases, and 15 bases lay between the germline ends. The CDR3 consists of 16 residues. Per the germline V gene, CDR1 is MNHNS and CDR2 is SASEGT. In DNA, the CDR3 is TGTGCCAGCAGTGAAGATGTTACAGGGCCCTACTATGGCTACACCTTC. It is translated as CASSEDVTGPYYGYTF.

The V gene is TRBV6-1, the J gene TRBJ2-3; the D gene could be TRBD1 or TRBD2 (5 bases each). The CDR3 has 16 residues. The V and J ends lost 3 bases and 0 bases respectively, with 13 bases between them. The V gene's germline CDR1 is MNHNS and CDR2 SASEGT. CDR3 region: CASSDLRGDSTDTQYF. The CDR3 nucleotides read TGTGCCAGCAGTGACTTGAGGGGTGACAGCACAGATACGCAGTATTTT.

This clonotype turned up a few times. DNA of the CDR3: TGTGCCAGCAGCAATATAGCGGGGCCCTCGGGAGATACGCAGTATTTT. This translates into CASSNIAGPSGDTQYF. This chain links TRBV21-1 with TRBJ2-3; TRBD2, as called in the table, went unchecked against the DNA. TRBV21-1 is a pseudogene locus. The CDR3 covers 16 residues.

Notes on this clonotype: One end of the junction fails to match germline, which may point to a read error. V usage is TRBV4-1 and J usage is TRBJ2-4, with a possible D match to TRBD2 (6 bases). Germline lookup yields CDR1 MGHRA and CDR2 YSYEKL. This CDR3 has 17 amino acids. CDR3: CASGQIGTARAKNIQYF. CDR3 coding DNA: TGCGCCAGCGGCCAGATTGGGACTGCCAGAGCCAAAAACATTCAGTACTTC.

This clonotype was seen more than once but under ten times. This rearrangement joins TRBV2 to TRBJ2-7, with unresolved D. CDR1 and CDR2 from the germline V gene are SNHLY and FYNNEI. The CDR3 is 13 residues long. The V end lost 3 bases, the J end lost 3 bases, and 9 bases lay between the germline ends. CDR3 DNA: TGTGCCAGCAGTGACGGTGTGGACTACGAGCAGTACTTC. Residues: CASSDGVDYEQYF.

This clonotype was recorded at least ten times. V and J are TRBV29-1 and TRBJ2-7, with 9 bases identical to TRBD2. CDR1 SQVTM and CDR2 ANQGSEA come from the germline V gene. Trimming at V came to 6 bases and at J to 5 bases, leaving 11 bases not matched to a gene. The CDR3 runs to 14 residues. DNA of the CDR3: TGCAGCGTCCTAGGGACTAGCAGATGGCACGAGCAGTACTTC. It translates to CSVLGTSRWHEQYF.

This CDR3 is CAQDRQGARTEAFF. The CDR3 bases are TGTGCCCAGGACCGACAGGGGGCGCGAACTGAAGCTTTCTTT. The rearrangement uses TRBV7-6 and TRBJ1-1; 10 positions agree with TRBD1. Per the germline V gene, CDR1 is SGHVS and CDR2 is FNYEAQ. There are 14 residues in the CDR3. V shed 11 bases and J 5 bases; nucleotides not matched to a gene: 11. The complete variable domain, with remaining parts taken from reference TRBV7-6 and TRBJ1-1, reads GAGVSQSPRYKVTKRGQDVALRCDPISGHVSLYWYRQALGQGPEFLTYFNYEAQQDKSGLPNDRFSAERPEGSISTLTIQRTEQRDSAMYRCAQDRQGARTEAFFGQGTRLTVV.

The sample holds a few counts of this clonotype. The rearrangement links TRBV7-3 to TRBJ1-1, with D possibly being TRBD1 (5 bases). The CDR3 has 14 residues. CDR1 is SGHTA, CDR2 FQGTGA, per germline. V gave up 1 base and J gave up 4 bases, with 10 bases separating them. The CDR3 reads CASSLRGPRTEAFF. The CDR3 DNA follows: TGTGCCAGCAGCTTAAGGGGCCCGCGCACTGAAGCTTTCTTT.

This chain uses TRBV4-2 with TRBJ2-1; 7 bases fit TRBD2. CDR1 is LGHNA, CDR2 YNFKEQ, per germline. CDR3 length: 13 residues. J lost 15 bases, V lost 0 bases, and 8 bases had no gene match. CDR3 coding DNA: TGTGCCAGCAGCCAAGATGGGGCGGGAGATTGGTTCTTC. It encodes CASSQDGAGDWFF.

This clonotype showed up just a few times. The chain uses TRBV7-9 and TRBJ1-4; D not certain. The length of the CDR3 is 15 residues. V was clipped by 2 bases and J by 8 bases, with 15 bases between them. CDR1 SEHNR and CDR2 FQNEAQ come from the germline V gene (reference sequence). In DNA form, the CDR3 reads TGTGCCAGCAGCTTATCCGGACTGAGTGACGAAAAACTGTTTTTT. This gives the protein CASSLSGLSDEKLFF.

A few counts support this clonotype. The rearrangement uses TRBV7-8 and TRBJ2-7, with D perhaps assigned TRBD1 or TRBD2 (5 bases each). Germline loops: CDR1 SGHVS, CDR2 FQNEAQ. This CDR3 is built from 14 residues. V gave up 1 base and J gave up 3 bases, with 10 bases separating them. CDR3: CASSLVGDRYEQYF. In DNA, the CDR3 is TGTGCCAGCAGCTTAGTGGGGGACCGCTACGAGCAGTACTTC.

This clonotype came up many times. The chain couples TRBV20-1 to TRBJ2-7, with D unclear. Trimming stripped 5 bases from V and 0 bases from J, with 17 bases between. Germline V CDR1 and CDR2: DFQATT, SNEGSKA (reference sequence). This CDR3 region has 15 residues. The DNA of the CDR3 is TGCAGTGCTCCCTCTCTTTGGCAGAGCTCCTACGAGCAGTACTTC. It specifies CSAPSLWQSSYEQYF.